This section outlines one T cell receptor beta chain sequence together with its context. Its antigen is not identified. This sample is drawn from a study of PD-1 blockade in classical Hodgkin lymphoma. Patients all relapsed after autologous stem cell transplantation, and there was variation in brentuximab vedotin exposure. The best responses consisted of complete response, partial response or progressive disease. TCRdb's table, derived via immunoSEQ multiplex PCR, lists solely in-frame clones and lacks some. The profile shows roughly 70,000 clones, around 75% of them singletons. Study results and caveats: The CD4+ diversity rise by C4D1 was clearest in complete responders. Complete responders entered with baseline diversity on par with newly diagnosed patients, the results showed. Nivolumab initiated under 1 year post-ASCT led to patient exclusion.

The sequence was collected from a human donor with classical Hodgkin lymphoma. The sample was peripheral blood mononuclear cells (PBMCs), taken before the second cycle of nivolumab.

The CDR3 nucleotides are TGTGCCAGCTCACCCTCCCCAGTTAACACTGAAGCTTTCTTT. Translating gives CASSPSPVNTEAFF. The rearrangement joins TRBV18 to TRBJ1-1, with D hard to call. Germline CDR1 and CDR2: KGHSH and LQKENI. This CDR3 region has 14 residues. V was shortened by 3 bases and J by 2 bases, with 10 bases between the two germline ends.